The clone carrying this TCR beta chain turned up a few times. This sample is part of a study of control samples from healthy donors and cancer patients. Trimming took 3 bases from V and 1 from J, leaving 7 bases between them. CDR1 LNHDA and CDR2 SQIVND come from the germline V gene (reference sequence). The CDR3 loop spans 14 amino acids. TCRdb's table, derived via immunoSEQ multiplex PCR, lists solely in-frame clones and lacks some. The sample holds fewer than 200,000 clones, 90% to 95% seen once. The chain couples TRBV19 to TRBJ1-5; D unclear. The sequenced sample was blood. The TCR originated in a woman aged 55-70 years in good health. The CDR3 loop is CASSIVRSNQPQHF. The CDR3 DNA reads as TGTGCCAGTAGTATTGTGAGGAGCAATCAGCCCCAGCATTTT.